Listed below are T cell receptor beta chains from one sample, sequenced in a study of glioma-infiltrating T cells. TCRdb re-derived calls from the multiplex PCR reads in MiXCR, one entry per CDR3 protein. The sample shows more than 20,000 distinct CDR3 sequences, around 23% of them seen only once. The sequenced sample consisted of glioma tissue, nonneoplastic brain tissue, or PBMCs (not recorded which). The receptors derive from a human donor with low-grade glioma or glioblastoma, undergoing nonglioma brain surgery, or in good health (not recorded which). Each CDR3 is given with its conserved first and last residue. D genes are given only for firm matches. Expanded clones are given a class, and other clones once, few, many or no size at all.

TRBD1	TRBV28	large	TRBJ1-5	TGTGCCAGCAGTTTATCGGGACAGGGGAATCAGCCCCAGCATTTT	CASSLSGQGNQPQHF
TRBD2	TRBV20-1	few	TRBJ2-1	TGCAGTGCTAGAGATAATAGCGGGGCCTTACACTACAATGAGCAGTTCTTC	CSARDNSGALHYNEQFF
TRBD1	TRBV28	many	TRBJ1-2	TGTGCCAGCAGTTACCCAGGGGGCGGGTATGGCTACACCTTC	CASSYPGGGYGYTF
-	TRBV6-1	-	TRBJ1-1	TGTGCCAGCGGCATCGGAGGCAACACTGAAGCTCTCTTT	CASGIGGNTEALF
TRBD1	TRBV7-6	many	TRBJ1-5	TGTGCCAGCAGCCCGGGACAGACGAATCAGCCCCAGCATTTT	CASSPGQTNQPQHF
TRBD1	TRBV6-2/TRBV6-3	medium-sized	TRBJ2-2	TGTGCCAGCAGTTACGATTGGCAGGGGGACACCGGGGAGCTGTTTTTT	CASSYDWQGDTGELFF
-	TRBV6-1	medium-sized	TRBJ1-5	TGTGCCAGCATTGATCCTGAAGGCGACAGGACCAATCAGCCCCAGCATTTT	CASIDPEGDRTNQPQHF
TRBD1	TRBV20-1	many	TRBJ1-1	TGCAGTGCGCCTGCCGGGACAGTAGGCACTGAAGCTTTCTTT	CSAPAGTVGTEAFF
TRBD1	TRBV7-9	-	TRBJ1-2	TGTGCCAGCAGCTTTCAGGGGGCGCGGGACTATGGCTACACCTTC	CASSFQGARDYGYTF
TRBD2	TRBV30	few	TRBJ2-7	TGTGCCTGGAGTCCACTAGCGGGAGTATCCTACGAGCAGTACTTC	CAWSPLAGVSYEQYF
-	TRBV3-1	-	TRBJ2-1	TGTGCCAGCAGCCAAGTTGCGCGGTCATCCTACAATGAGCAGTTCTTC	CASSQVARSSYNEQFF
-	TRBV5-4	few	TRBJ2-7	TGTGCCACCCGGGACCGTAGCTACGAGCAGTACTTC	CATRDRSYEQYF
-	TRBV6-1	many	TRBJ2-7	TGTGCCAGCAGACTTATGTATAGCTCCTACGAGCAGTACTTC	CASRLMYSSYEQYF
-	TRBV4-3	few	TRBJ2-3	TGCGCCAGCAGCCAAGGGGGGCAATCTAGCACAGATACGCAGTATTTT	CASSQGGQSSTDTQYF
-	TRBV20-1	many	TRBJ2-5	TGCAGTGCTAGAGCCGGGACACCACAAGAGACCCAGTACTTC	CSARAGTPQETQYF
-	TRBV19	-	TRBJ2-7	TGTGCCAGTAGCTCACGGGGGACCTACGAGCAGTACTTC	CASSSRGTYEQYF
-	TRBV30	-	TRBJ2-7	TGTGCCTGGGTAGACAGACAGTCCTACGAGCAGTACTTC	CAWVDRQSYEQYF
TRBD2	TRBV6-2/TRBV6-3	-	TRBJ2-3	TGCGCCAGCAGCCAAGCCCACCGGGGCCTAGCGGACACAGATACGCAGTATTTT	CASSQAHRGLADTDTQYF
-	TRBV27	many	TRBJ1-5	TGTGCCAGCAGTCCGTCCAGGACGGGATCCAATCAGCCCCAGCATTTT	CASSPSRTGSNQPQHF
-	TRBV19	-	TRBJ1-1	TGTGCCAGTAGTACCGACAGGAACACTGAAGCTTTCTTT	CASSTDRNTEAFF
-	TRBV7-3	-	TRBJ2-3	TGTGCCAGCAGCCCCCCCAAGTCGGCAGCGCAGTATTTT	CASSPPKSAAQYF
TRBD2	TRBV6-1	medium-sized	TRBJ2-3	TGTGCCAGCAGGCGAGCGGGGGGGCCGACGCTAGATACGCAGTATTTT	CASRRAGGPTLDTQYF
-	TRBV20-1	many	TRBJ1-1	TGCAGTGCTACCAAGAACACTGAAGCTTTCTTT	CSATKNTEAFF
-	TRBV7-3	once	TRBJ2-1	TGTGCCAGCAGCACCATGACTAGTGCCAGGCAGTTCTTC	CASSTMTSARQFF
-	TRBV7-9	-	TRBJ1-6	TGTGCCAGCAGCACAGAGACAGGCTCCTATAATTCACCCCTCCACTTT	CASSTETGSYNSPLHF
-	TRBV3-1	-	TRBJ1-1	TGTGCCAGCAGCCAAGTCAGGAATGAAGCTTTCTTT	CASSQVRNEAFF
-	TRBV27	many	TRBJ1-5	TGTGCCAGCAGGGGGCTTAGCAATCAGCCCCAGCATTTT	CASRGLSNQPQHF
-	TRBV27	many	TRBJ1-4	TGTGCCAGCAGTTTACAGGTGAATGAAAAACTGTTTTTT	CASSLQVNEKLFF
-	TRBV27	many	TRBJ2-7	TGTGCCAGCAGTTGGGGGGTCCCATCCTACGAGCAGTACTTC	CASSWGVPSYEQYF
-	TRBV7-2	many	TRBJ2-3	TGTGCCAGCAGCCGGCCGGGCCTTCACACAGATACGCAGTATTTT	CASSRPGLHTDTQYF
TRBD1	TRBV28	many	TRBJ2-7	TGTGCCAGCAACCAGGGACAGGCGAGCTCCTACGAGCAGTACTTC	CASNQGQASSYEQYF
-	TRBV20-1	many	TRBJ1-1	TGCAGTGCAATATTGAACACTGAAGCTTTCTTT	CSAILNTEAFF
-	TRBV18	many	TRBJ1-1	TGTGCCAGTCGAGGGGGTATGAACACTGAAGCTTTCTTT	CASRGGMNTEAFF
-	TRBV18	-	TRBJ2-2	TGTGCCAGCTCACCACAAGGGAACACCGGGGAGCTGTTTTTT	CASSPQGNTGELFF
-	TRBV12-3/TRBV12-4	-	TRBJ1-2	TGTGCCAGCAGTTTCTCTTCGGGTGGCTACACCTTC	CASSFSSGGYTF
TRBD1	TRBV11-1	-	TRBJ2-1	TGTGCCAGCAGTCGGGACAGGGGTTTCGGGCAGTTCTTC	CASSRDRGFGQFF
TRBD2	TRBV28	many	TRBJ2-4	TGTGCCAGCAGTCGGACAGAATTGACTAGCGGGGGCTCTGGCAAAAACATTCAGTACTTC	CASSRTELTSGGSGKNIQYF
-	TRBV18	many	TRBJ2-3	TGTGCCAGCTCAGCCTCCACAGATACGCAGTATTTT	CASSASTDTQYF
TRBD1	TRBV29-1	-	TRBJ1-4	TGCAGCGTTGAAACAGGGGGCTGGGAAAAACTGTTTTTT	CSVETGGWEKLFF
TRBD2	TRBV9	few	TRBJ2-3	TGTGCCAGCAGCGTAGACCTAGCGGGGTACGCAGATACGCAGTATTTT	CASSVDLAGYADTQYF
-	TRBV12-3/TRBV12-4	few	TRBJ2-1	TGTGCCAGCAGTGAGAGGGGGATGGGTGAGCAGTTCTTC	CASSERGMGEQFF
-	TRBV7-2	many	TRBJ1-1	TGTGCCAGCAGCTTAGCGGGGGCGGAGAATACTGAAGCTTTCTTT	CASSLAGAENTEAFF
-	TRBV7-2	many	TRBJ1-3	TGTGCCAGCAGCAGTTACCAGGACACTGGAAACACCATATATTTT	CASSSYQDTGNTIYF
-	TRBV7-2	many	TRBJ2-5	TGTGCCAGCAGCTCTCAAGAGACCCAGTACTTC	CASSSQETQYF
-	TRBV19	few	TRBJ1-2	TGTGCCAGTGGGACCGCGGGGCCATATGGCTACACCTTC	CASGTAGPYGYTF
-	TRBV7-9	-	TRBJ2-7	TGTGCCAGCAGCCTCATGGAGGGTATCCTCAACGAGCAGTACTTC	CASSLMEGILNEQYF
-	TRBV7-8	-	TRBJ1-1	TGTGCCAGCAGCTTTACAGGGAACACTGAAGCTTTCTTT	CASSFTGNTEAFF
TRBD2	TRBV20-1	-	TRBJ2-7	TGCAGTGCCCAAGGGGCGGGGGGGCCATCCTACGAGCAGTACTTC	CSAQGAGGPSYEQYF
-	TRBV18	few	TRBJ1-4	TGTGCCAGCTCCCCGAAACAGGGAATAAATGAAAAACTGTTTTTT	CASSPKQGINEKLFF
-	TRBV5-6	-	TRBJ1-1	TGTGCCAGCAGCCGTTTCGACAGCTTGAACACTGAAGCTTTCTTT	CASSRFDSLNTEAFF
-	TRBV19	many	TRBJ1-5	TGTGCCAGTAGTATAGGAAAGTACCTTAGCAATCAGCCCCAGCATTTT	CASSIGKYLSNQPQHF
-	TRBV27	large	TRBJ2-1	TGTGCCAGCAGTCTGGCGACAGACAATGAGCAGTTCTTC	CASSLATDNEQFF
-	TRBV11-2	-	TRBJ1-3	TGTGCCAGCAGCTTACAACAGGGAAACACCATATATTTT	CASSLQQGNTIYF
-	TRBV24-1	-	TRBJ2-1	TGTGCCACCAGTGCCCCGGGGGCGGTCCATCAGTTCTTC	CATSAPGAVHQFF
-	TRBV12-3/TRBV12-4	few	TRBJ1-1	TGTGCCAGCAGTTTGTTAGGGGTGAACACTGAAGCTTTCTTT	CASSLLGVNTEAFF
-	TRBV4-1	-	TRBJ2-6	TGCGCCAGCAGCTCGCACAGGTACTCTGGGGCCAACGTCCTGACTTTC	CASSSHRYSGANVLTF
-	TRBV6-2/TRBV6-3	-	TRBJ1-1	TGTGTCAGCAGTTATTTCGCGGTCCATAGGGCTACTGAAGCTTTCTTT	CVSSYFAVHRATEAFF
TRBD1	TRBV6-2/TRBV6-3	many	TRBJ2-7	TGTGCCAGCAGTTACCCGGGACAGACAAACTACGAGCAGTACTTC	CASSYPGQTNYEQYF
-	TRBV7-6	-	TRBJ2-6	TGTGCCAGCAGCAAAGGTCCGGCGACAGCCTCTGGGGCCAACGTCCTGACTTTC	CASSKGPATASGANVLTF
TRBD1	TRBV20-1	-	TRBJ1-1	TGCAGTGCTGGTAAACGTGCCAGGACAGGGGTTTCTGAAGCTTTCTTT	CSAGKRARTGVSEAFF